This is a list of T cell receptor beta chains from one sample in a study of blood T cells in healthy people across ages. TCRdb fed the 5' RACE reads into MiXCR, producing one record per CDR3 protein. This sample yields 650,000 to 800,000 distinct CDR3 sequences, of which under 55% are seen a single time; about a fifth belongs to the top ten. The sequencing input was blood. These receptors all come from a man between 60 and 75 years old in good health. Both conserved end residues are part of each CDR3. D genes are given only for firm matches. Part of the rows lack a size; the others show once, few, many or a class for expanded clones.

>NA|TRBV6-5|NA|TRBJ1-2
TGTGCCGGCAGCAAGGGCCGTGGCTACACCTTC
CAGSKGRGYTF
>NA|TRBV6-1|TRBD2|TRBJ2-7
TGTGCCAGCAGTGGTTTTAGCGGGGACTACGAGCAGTACTTC
CASSGFSGDYEQYF
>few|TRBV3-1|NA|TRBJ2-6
TGTGCCAGCAGCCAAGGAGGCAGACGGCGCTCTGGGGCCAACGTCCTGACTTTC
CASSQGGRRRSGANVLTF
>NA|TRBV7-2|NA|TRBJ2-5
TGTGCCAGCGGAGCGAGTAAAGAGACCCAGTACTTC
CASGASKETQYF
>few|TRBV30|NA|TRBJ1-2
TGTGCCTGGAGTGTCGGACAGATCAATGGCTACACCTTC
CAWSVGQINGYTF
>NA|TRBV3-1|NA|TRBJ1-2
TGTGCCAGCAGCCAATTAACAGAAAGGTGGGACTATGGCTACACCTTC
CASSQLTERWDYGYTF
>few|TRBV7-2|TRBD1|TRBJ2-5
TGTGCCAGCAGCTTGACCGGGACAGGGCGAGAGACCCAGTACTTC
CASSLTGTGRETQYF
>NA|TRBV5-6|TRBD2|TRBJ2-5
TGTGCCAGCAGCAAAGCGGGGGGGTTCAATGAGCAGTACTTC
CASSKAGGFNEQYF
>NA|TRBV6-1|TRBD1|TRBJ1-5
TGTGCCAGCAGTGGACAGGGGGGGTGGCAGCCCCAGCATTTT
CASSGQGGWQPQHF
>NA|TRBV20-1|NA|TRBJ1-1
TGCAGTGCTTTAATCGGCACTGAAGCTTTCTTT
CSALIGTEAFF
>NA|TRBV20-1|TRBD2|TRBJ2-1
TGCAGTGCTACCTCTAGCGGAGTCTACAATGAGCAGTTCTTC
CSATSSGVYNEQFF
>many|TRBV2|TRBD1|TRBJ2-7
TGCGCCAGCAGCGAGGGGGCGACCTACGAGCAGTACTTC
CASSEGATYEQYF
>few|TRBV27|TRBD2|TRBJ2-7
TGTGCCAGCAGTCCAGACGGGAGGTCCTACGAGCAGTACTTC
CASSPDGRSYEQYF
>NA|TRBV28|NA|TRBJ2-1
TGTGCCAGCAGTTCTGCGAAACAAGAGACCCAGTTCTTC
CASSSAKQETQFF
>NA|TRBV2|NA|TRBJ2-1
TGTACCAGCAGTGGTCAGAACCCTTTGGATGAGCAGTTCTTC
CTSSGQNPLDEQFF